This record concerns one T cell receptor (beta chain) sequence. This sample stems from a study of control samples from healthy donors and cancer patients. Only in-frame clones appear in the TCRdb table, and some are missing; sequencing was by immunoSEQ multiplex PCR. The table shows 110,000 to 150,000 clones, with 89% occurring only once. In germline, CDR1 is LNHDA, CDR2 SQIVND (reference sequence). This CDR3 is 15 amino acids long. Deletions cut 3 bases from V and 5 bases from J, with 16 bases between. This sequence joins TRBV19 and TRBJ2-5; D is possibly TRBD2 (6 bases). This TCR came from a man aged 25 to 40 in good health. Sequenced material: blood. The CDR3 loop is CASSMPRGLGETQYF. The CDR3 DNA reads as TGTGCCAGTAGTATGCCTCGGGGGTTAGGGGAGACCCAGTACTTC.